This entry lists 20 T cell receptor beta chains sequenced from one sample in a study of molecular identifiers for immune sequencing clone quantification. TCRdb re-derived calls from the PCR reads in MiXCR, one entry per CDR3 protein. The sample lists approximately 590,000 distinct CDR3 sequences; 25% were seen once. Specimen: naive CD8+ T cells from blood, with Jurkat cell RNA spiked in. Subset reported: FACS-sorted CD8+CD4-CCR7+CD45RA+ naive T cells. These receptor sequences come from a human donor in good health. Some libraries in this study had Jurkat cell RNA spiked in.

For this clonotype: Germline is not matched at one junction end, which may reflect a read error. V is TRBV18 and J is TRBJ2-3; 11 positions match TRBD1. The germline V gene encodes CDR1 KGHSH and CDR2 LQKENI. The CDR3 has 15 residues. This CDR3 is CASSQRTGGTATQYF. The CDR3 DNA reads TGTGCCAGCTCACAAAGGACAGGGGGCACAGCTACGCAGTATTTT.

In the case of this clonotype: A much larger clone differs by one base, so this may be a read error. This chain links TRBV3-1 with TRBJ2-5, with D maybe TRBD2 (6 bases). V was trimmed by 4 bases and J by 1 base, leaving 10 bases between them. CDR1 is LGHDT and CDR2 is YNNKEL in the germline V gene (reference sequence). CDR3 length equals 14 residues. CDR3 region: CASSRDLGQETQYF. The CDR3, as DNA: TGTGCCAGCAGCCGGGACTTAGGCCAAGAGACCCAGTACTTC.

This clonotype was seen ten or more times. Written as DNA, the CDR3 is TGTGCCAGCAGTGAAAGTGGGGTCGACACTGAAGCTTTCTTT. It codes for CASSESGVDTEAFF. The chain uses TRBV2 and TRBJ1-1; D is undetermined. Trimming stripped 2 bases from V and 3 bases from J, with 10 bases between. The CDR3 consists of 14 residues. Per the germline V gene, CDR1 is SNHLY and CDR2 is FYNNEI.

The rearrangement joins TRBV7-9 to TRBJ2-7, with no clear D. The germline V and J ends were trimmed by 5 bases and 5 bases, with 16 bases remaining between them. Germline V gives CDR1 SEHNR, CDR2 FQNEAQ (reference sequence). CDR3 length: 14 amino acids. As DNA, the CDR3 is TGTGCCAGCAGCCATCGATCCAAGTCAAACGAGCAGTACTTC. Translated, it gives CASSHRSKSNEQYF.

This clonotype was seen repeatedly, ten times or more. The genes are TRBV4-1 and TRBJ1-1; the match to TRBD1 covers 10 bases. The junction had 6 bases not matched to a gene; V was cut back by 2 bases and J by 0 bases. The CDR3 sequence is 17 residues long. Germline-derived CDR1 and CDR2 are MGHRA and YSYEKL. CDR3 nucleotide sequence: TGCGCCAGCAGCCAAATCTGGGGACAGGGGATGAACACTGAAGCTTTCTTT. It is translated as CASSQIWGQGMNTEAFF.

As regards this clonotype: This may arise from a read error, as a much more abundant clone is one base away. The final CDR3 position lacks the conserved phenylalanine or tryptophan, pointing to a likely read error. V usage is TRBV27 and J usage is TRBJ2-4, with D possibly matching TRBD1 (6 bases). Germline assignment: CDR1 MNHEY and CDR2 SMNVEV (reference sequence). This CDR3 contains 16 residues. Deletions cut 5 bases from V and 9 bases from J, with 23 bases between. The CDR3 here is CASSPDLQGPIVIQYL. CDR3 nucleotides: TGTGCCAGCAGTCCCGACTTACAGGGCCCGATAGTCATTCAGTACCTC.

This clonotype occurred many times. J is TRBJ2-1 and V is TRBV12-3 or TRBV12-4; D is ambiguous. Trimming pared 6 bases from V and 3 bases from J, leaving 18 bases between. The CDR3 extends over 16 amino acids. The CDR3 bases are TGTGCCAGCAGACTACCCCCAGGACCTCTCTACAATGAGCAGTTCTTC. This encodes CASRLPPGPLYNEQFF.

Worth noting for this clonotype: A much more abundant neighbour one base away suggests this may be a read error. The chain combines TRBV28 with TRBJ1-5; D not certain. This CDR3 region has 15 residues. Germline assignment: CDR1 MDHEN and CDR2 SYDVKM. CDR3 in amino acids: CANSLVTYSNQPQHF. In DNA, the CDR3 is TGTGCCAACAGTTTAGTGACTTATAGCAATCAGCCCCAGCATTTT.

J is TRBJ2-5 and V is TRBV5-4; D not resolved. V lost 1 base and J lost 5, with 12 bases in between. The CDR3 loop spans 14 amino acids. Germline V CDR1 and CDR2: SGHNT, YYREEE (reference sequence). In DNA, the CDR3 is TGTGCCAGCAGCTTGTGGGCAGAGCCGGAGACCCAGTACTTC. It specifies CASSLWAEPETQYF.

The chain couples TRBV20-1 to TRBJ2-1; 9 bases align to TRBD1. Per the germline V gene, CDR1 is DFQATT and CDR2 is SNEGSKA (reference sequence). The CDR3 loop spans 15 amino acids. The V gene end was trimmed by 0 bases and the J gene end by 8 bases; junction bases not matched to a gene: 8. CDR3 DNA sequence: TGCAGTGCTAGAGATCTGGGACAGGGTAGCGATGAGCAGTTCTTC. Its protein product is CSARDLGQGSDEQFF.

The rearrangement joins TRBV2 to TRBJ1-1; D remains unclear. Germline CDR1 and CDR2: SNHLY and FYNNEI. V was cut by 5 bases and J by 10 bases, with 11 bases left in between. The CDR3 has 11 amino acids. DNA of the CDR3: TGTGCCAGCAGTCCGGCTGGGAGAGCTTTCTTT. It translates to CASSPAGRAFF.

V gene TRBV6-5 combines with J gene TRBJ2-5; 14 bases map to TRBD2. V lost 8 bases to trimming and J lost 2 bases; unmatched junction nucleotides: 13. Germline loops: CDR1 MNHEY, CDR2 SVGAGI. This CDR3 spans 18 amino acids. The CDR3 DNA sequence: TGTGCCAGCGGGGGACTAGCGGGAGCCATTTATTCTCAAGAGACCCAGTACTTC. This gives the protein CASGGLAGAIYSQETQYF.

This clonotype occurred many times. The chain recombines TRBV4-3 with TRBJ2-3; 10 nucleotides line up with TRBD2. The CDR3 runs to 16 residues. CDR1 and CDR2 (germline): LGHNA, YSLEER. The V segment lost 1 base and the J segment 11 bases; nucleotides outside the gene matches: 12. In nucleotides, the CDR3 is TGCGCCAGCAGCCAAGGGGGGCTAGCGGGAGCGTTCAGGCAGTATTTT. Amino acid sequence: CASSQGGLAGAFRQYF.

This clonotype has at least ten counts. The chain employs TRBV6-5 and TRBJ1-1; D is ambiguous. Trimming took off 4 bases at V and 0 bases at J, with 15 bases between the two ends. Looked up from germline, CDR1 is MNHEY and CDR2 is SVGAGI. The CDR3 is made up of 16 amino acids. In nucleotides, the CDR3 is TGTGCCAGCAGTTTAGGGCAATCTTATCTGAACACTGAAGCTTTCTTT. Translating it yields CASSLGQSYLNTEAFF.

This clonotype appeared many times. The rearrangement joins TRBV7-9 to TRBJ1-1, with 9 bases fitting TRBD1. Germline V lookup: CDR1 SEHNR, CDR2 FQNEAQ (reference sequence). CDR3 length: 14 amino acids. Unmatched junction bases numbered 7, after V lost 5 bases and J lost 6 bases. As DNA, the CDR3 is TGTGCCAGCAGCGCCCGGGACAGGGTCTCTGAAGCTTTCTTT. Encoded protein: CASSARDRVSEAFF.

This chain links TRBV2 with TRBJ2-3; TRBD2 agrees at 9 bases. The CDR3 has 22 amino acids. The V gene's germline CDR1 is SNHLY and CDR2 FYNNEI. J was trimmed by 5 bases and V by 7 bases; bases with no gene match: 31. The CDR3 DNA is TGTGCCAGCATTCCCAGCGGGGGGATACAAGAGGGGGGTTTTACCCCATTAGATACGCAGTATTTT. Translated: CASIPSGGIQEGGFTPLDTQYF.

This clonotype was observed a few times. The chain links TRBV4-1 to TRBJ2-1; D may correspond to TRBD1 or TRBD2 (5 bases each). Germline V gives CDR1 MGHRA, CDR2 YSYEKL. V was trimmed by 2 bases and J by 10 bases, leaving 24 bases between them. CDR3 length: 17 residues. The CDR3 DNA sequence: TGCGCCAGCAGCCAAAGGGCCCAAGGCAGGGCGCTAGCCGAGCAGTTCTTC. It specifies CASSQRAQGRALAEQFF.

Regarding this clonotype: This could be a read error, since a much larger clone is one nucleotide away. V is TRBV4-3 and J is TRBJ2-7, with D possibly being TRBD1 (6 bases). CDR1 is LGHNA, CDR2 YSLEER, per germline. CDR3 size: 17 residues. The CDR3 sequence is CASSQSSGARSSHEQYF. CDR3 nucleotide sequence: TGCGCCAGCAGCCAAAGTTCAGGGGCCCGGAGCTCCCACGAGCAGTACTTC.

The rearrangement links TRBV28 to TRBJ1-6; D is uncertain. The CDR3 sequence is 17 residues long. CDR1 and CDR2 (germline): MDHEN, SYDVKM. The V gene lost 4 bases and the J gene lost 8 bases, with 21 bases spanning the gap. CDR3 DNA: TGTGCCAGCAGTTCGCAGATCGATTCTCCGTGGGATTCACCCCTCCACTTT. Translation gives CASSSQIDSPWDSPLHF.

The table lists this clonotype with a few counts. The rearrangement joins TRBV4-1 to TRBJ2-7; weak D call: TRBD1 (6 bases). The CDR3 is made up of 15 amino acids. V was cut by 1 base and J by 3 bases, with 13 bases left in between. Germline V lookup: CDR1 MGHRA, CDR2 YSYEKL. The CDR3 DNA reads TGCGCCAGCAGCCAAGTTACAGGGCCGAGCTACGAGCAGTACTTC. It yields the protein CASSQVTGPSYEQYF.